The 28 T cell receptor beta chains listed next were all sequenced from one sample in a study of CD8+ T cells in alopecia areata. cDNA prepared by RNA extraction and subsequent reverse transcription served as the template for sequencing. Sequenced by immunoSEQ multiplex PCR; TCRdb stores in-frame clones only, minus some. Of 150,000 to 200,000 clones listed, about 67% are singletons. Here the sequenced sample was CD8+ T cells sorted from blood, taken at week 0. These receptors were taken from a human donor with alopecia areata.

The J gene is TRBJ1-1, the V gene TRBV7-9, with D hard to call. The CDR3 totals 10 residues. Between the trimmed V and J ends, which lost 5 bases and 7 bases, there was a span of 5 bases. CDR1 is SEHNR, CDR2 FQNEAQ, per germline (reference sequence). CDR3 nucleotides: TGTGCCAGCAGCAGTCTTGAAGCTTTCTTT. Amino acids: CASSSLEAFF.

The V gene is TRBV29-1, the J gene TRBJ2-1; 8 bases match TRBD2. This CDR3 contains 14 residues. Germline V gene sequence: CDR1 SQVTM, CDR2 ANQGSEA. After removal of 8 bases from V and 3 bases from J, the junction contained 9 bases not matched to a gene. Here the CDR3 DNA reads TGCAGCACTTCGGGGGGGCCTAGCTACAATGAGCAGTTCTTC. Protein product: CSTSGGPSYNEQFF.

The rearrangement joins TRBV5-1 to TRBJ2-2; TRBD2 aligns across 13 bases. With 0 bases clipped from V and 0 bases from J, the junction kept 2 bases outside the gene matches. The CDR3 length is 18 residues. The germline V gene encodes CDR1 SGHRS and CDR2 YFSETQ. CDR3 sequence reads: CASSLGLAGGTNTGELFF. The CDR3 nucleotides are TGCGCCAGCAGCTTGGGACTAGCGGGGGGAACGAACACCGGGGAGCTGTTTTTT. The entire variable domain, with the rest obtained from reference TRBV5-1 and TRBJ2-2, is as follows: KAGVTQTPRYLIKTRGQQVTLSCSPISGHRSVSWYQQTPGQGLQFLFEYFSETQRNKGNFPGRFSGRQFSNSRSEMNVSTLELGDSALYLCASSLGLAGGTNTGELFFGEGSRLTVL.

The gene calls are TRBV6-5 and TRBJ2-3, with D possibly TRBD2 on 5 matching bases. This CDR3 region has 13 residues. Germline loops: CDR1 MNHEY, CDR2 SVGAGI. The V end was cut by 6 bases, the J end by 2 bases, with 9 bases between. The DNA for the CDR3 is TGTGCCAGCAGACCGGGGTACACAGATACGCAGTATTTT. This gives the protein CASRPGYTDTQYF.

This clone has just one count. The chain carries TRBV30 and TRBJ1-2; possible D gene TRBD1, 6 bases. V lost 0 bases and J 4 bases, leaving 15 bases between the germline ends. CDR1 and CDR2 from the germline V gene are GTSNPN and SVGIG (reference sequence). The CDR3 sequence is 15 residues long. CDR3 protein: CAWSVTGLPIYGYTF. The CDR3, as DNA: TGTGCCTGGAGTGTAACAGGGCTCCCCATCTATGGCTACACCTTC.

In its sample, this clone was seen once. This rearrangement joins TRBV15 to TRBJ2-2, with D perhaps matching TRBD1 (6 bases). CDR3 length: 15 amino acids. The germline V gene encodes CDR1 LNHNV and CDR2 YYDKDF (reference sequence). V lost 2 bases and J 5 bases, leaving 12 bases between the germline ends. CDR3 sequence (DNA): TGTGCCACCAGCAGAAAGACAGGAACTACCGGGGAGCTGTTTTTT. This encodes CATSRKTGTTGELFF. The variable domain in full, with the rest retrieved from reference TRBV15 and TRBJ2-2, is DAMVIQNPRYQVTQFGKPVTLSCSQTLNHNVMYWYQQKSSQAPKLLFHYYDKDFNNEADTPDNFQSRRPNTSFCFLDIRSPGLGDTAMYLCATSRKTGTTGELFFGEGSRLTVL.

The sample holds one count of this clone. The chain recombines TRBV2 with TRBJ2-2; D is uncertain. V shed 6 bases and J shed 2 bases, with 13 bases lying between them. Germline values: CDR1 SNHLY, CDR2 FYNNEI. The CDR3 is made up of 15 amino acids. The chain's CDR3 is CASSFSPPNTGELFF. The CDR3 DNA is TGTGCCAGCAGCTTTAGTCCACCCAACACCGGGGAGCTGTTTTTT.

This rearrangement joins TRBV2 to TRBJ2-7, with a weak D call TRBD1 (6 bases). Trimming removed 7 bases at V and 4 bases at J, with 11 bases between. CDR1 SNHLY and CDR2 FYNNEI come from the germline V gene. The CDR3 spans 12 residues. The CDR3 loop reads CASIGRGYEQYF. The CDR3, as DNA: TGTGCCAGCATCGGCAGGGGTTACGAGCAGTACTTC.

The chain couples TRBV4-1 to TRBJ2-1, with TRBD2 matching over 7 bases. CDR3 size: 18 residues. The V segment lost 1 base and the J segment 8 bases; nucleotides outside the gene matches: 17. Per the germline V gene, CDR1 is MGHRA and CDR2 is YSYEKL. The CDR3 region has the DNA TGCGCCAGCAGCCAAGTGGGGCTTCGGGGGGTGAGGGGCGATGAGCAGTTCTTC. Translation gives CASSQVGLRGVRGDEQFF.

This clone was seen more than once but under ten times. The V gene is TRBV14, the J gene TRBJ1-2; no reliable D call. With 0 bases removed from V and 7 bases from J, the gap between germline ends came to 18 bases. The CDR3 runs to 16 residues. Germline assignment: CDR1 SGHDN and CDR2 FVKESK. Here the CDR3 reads CASSQDKEHRTSGYTF. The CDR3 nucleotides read TGTGCCAGCAGCCAAGATAAGGAGCACCGAACCTCTGGCTACACCTTC.

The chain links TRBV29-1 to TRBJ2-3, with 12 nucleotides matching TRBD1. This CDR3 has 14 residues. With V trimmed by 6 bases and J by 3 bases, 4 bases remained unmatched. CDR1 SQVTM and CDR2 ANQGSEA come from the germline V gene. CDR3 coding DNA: TGCAGCGTGGGGGACAGGGGGCTAACAGATACGCAGTATTTT. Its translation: CSVGDRGLTDTQYF.

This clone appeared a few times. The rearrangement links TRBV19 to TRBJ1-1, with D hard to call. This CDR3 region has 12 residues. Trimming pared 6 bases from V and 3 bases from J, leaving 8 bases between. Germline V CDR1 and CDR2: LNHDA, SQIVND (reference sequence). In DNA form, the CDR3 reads TGTGCCAGTAGAAGATGGGACACTGAAGCTTTCTTT. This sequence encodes CASRRWDTEAFF.

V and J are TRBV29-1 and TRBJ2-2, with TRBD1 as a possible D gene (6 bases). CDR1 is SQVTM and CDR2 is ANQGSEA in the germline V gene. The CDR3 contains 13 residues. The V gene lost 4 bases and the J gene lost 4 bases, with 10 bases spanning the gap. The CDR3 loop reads CSVVGRGTGELFF. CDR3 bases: TGCAGCGTTGTGGGCAGGGGCACCGGGGAGCTGTTTTTT.

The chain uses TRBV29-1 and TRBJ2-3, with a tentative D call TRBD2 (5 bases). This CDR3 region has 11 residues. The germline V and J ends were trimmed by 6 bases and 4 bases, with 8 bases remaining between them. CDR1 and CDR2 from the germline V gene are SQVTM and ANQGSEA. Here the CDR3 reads CSVAGADTQYF. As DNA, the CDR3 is TGCAGCGTGGCGGGTGCAGATACGCAGTATTTT.

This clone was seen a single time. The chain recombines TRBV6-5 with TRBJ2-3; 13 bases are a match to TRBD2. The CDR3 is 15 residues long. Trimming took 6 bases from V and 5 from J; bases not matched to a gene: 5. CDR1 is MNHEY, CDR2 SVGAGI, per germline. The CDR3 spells CASSLLAGGRDTQYF. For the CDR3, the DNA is TGTGCCAGCAGCTTACTAGCGGGGGGGAGAGATACGCAGTATTTT.

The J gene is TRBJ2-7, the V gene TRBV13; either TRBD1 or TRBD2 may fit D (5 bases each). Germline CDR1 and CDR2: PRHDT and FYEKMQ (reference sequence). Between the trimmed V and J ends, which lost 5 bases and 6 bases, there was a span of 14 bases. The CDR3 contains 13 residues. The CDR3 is CASSGLGVSEQYF. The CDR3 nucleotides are TGTGCCAGCAGCGGCTTGGGGGTGAGCGAGCAGTACTTC. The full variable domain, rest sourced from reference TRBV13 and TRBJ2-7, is AAGVIQSPRHLIKEKRETATLKCYPIPRHDTVYWYQQGPGQDPQFLISFYEKMQSDKGSIPDRFSAQQFSDYHSELNMSSLELGDSALYFCASSGLGVSEQYFGPGTRLTVT.

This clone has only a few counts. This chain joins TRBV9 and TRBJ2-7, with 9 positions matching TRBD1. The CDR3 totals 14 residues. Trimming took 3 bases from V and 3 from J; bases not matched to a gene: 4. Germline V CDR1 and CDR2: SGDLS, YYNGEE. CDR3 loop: CASSARTGDYEQYF. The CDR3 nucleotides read TGTGCCAGCAGCGCCCGGACAGGGGACTACGAGCAGTACTTC.

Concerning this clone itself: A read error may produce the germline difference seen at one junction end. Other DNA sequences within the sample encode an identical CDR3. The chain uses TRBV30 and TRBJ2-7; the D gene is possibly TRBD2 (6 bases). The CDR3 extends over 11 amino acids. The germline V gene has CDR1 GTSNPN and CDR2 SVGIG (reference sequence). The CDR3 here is CAWSPTGEQYF. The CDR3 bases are TGTGCCTGGAGTCCCACGGGGGAGCAATACTTC.

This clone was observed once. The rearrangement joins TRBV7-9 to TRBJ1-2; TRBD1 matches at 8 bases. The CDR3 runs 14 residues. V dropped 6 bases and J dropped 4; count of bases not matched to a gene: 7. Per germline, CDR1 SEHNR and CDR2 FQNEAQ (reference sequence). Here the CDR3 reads CASRPTGAIYGYTF. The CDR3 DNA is TGTGCCAGCAGACCGACAGGGGCTATCTATGGCTACACCTTC. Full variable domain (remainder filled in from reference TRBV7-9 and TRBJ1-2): DTGVSQNPRHKITKRGQNVTFRCDPISEHNRLYWYRQTLGQGPEFLTYFQNEAQLEKSRLLSDRFSAERPKGSFSTLEIQRTEQGDSAMYLCASRPTGAIYGYTFGSGTRLTVV.

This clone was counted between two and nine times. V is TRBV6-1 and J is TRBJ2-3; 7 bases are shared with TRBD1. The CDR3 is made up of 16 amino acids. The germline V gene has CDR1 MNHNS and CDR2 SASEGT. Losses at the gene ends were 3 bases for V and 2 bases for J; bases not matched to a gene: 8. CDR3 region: CASSDLGTALTDTQYF. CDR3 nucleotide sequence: TGTGCCAGCAGTGACCTAGGGACAGCCCTCACAGATACGCAGTATTTT.

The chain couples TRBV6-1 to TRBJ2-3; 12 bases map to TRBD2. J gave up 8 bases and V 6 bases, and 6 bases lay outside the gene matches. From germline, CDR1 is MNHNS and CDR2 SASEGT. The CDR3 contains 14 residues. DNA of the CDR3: TGTGCCAGCAGCCTAGCGGGGGGGTACGTTACGCAGTATTTT. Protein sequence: CASSLAGGYVTQYF.

Written as DNA, the CDR3 is TGTGCCAGCAGCTTGGGGCGAGGGGTCGGAGGCCCAGATACGCAGTATTTT. Translating it yields CASSLGRGVGGPDTQYF. V and J are TRBV7-9 and TRBJ2-3, with D perhaps assigned TRBD1 or TRBD2 (5 bases each). Germline CDR1 reads SEHNR; CDR2 reads FQNEAQ (reference sequence). The germline V and J ends were trimmed by 3 bases and 4 bases, with 20 bases remaining between them. This CDR3 comprises 17 residues.

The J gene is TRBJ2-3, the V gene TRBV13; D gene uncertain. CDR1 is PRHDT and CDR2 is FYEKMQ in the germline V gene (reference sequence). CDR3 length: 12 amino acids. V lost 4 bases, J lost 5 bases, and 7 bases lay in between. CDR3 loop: CASSSGLDTQYF. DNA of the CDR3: TGTGCCAGCAGCTCCGGTCTAGATACGCAGTATTTT.

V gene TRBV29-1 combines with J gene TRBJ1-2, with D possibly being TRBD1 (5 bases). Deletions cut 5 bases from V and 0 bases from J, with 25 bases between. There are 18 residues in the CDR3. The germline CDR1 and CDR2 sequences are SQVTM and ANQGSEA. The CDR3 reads CSVPISPGVGKTNYGYTF. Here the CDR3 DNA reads TGCAGCGTTCCTATTTCCCCGGGGGTCGGGAAGACTAACTATGGCTACACCTTC.

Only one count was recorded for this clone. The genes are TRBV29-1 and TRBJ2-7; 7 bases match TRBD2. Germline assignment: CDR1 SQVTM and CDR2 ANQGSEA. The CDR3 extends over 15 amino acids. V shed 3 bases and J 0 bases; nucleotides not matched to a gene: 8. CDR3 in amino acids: CSVEYAGDSSYEQYF. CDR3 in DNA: TGCAGCGTTGAGTACGCGGGGGATAGCTCCTACGAGCAGTACTTC.

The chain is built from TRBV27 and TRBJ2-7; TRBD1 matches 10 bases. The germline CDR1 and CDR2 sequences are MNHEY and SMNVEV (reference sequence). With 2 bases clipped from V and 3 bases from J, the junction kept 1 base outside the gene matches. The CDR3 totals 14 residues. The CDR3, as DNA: TGTGCCAGCAGTTTACGGACAGGGGGCTACGAGCAGTACTTC. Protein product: CASSLRTGGYEQYF.

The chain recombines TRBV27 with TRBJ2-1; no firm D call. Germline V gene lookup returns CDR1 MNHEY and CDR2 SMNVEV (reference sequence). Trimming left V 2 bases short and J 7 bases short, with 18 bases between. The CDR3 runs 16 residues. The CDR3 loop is CASSLKSGLVGNEQFF. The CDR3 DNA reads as TGTGCCAGCAGTTTAAAGTCTGGTCTAGTGGGAAATGAGCAGTTCTTC.

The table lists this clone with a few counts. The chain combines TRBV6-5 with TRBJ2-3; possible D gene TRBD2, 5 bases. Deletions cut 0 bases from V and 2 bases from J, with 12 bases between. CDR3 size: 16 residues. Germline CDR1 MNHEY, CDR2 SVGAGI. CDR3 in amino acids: CASSYSRTDDTDTQYF. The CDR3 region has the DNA TGTGCCAGCAGTTACTCAAGGACTGACGACACAGATACGCAGTATTTT.